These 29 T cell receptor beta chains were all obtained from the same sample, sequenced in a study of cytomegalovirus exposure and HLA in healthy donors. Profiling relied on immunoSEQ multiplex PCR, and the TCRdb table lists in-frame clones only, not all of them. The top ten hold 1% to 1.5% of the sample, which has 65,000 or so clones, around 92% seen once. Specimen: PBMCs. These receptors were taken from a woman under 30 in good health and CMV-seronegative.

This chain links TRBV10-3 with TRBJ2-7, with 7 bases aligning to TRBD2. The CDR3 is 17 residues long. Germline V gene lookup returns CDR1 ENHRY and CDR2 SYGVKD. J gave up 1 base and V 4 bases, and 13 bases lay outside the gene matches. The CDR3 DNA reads TGTGCCATCAGTGGTCTCTTCGGGGCGGGAGCATCCTACGAGCAGTACTTC. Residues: CAISGLFGAGASYEQYF.

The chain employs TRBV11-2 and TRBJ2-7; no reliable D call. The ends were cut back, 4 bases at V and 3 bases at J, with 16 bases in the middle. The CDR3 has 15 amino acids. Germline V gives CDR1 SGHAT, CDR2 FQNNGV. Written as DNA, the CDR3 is TGTGCCAGCAGCTCCGCCCCCCCAACGGGCTACGAGCAGTACTTC. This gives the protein CASSSAPPTGYEQYF.

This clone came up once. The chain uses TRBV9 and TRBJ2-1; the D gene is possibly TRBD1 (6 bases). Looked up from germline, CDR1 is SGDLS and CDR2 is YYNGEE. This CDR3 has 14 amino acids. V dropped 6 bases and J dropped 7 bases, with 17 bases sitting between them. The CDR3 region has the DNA TGTGCCAGCACGGGTGGGATAAGGGGGAATGAGCAGTTCTTC. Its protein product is CASTGGIRGNEQFF.

The CDR3 nucleotides read TGTGCCAGCAGTGATTATAGCAATCAGCCCCAGCATTTT. Translation gives CASSDYSNQPQHF. J is TRBJ1-5 and V is TRBV2; D uncertain. Per germline, CDR1 SNHLY and CDR2 FYNNEI. Trimming shortened V by 3 bases and J by 0 bases, and 3 bases separated the two germline ends. The CDR3 is 13 residues long.

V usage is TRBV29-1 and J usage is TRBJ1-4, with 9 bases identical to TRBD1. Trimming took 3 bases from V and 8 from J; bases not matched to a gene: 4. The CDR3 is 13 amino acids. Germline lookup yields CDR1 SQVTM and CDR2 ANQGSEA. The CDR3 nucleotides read TGCAGCGTTGAGGACAGGGGAGGAGAAAAACTGTTTTTT. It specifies CSVEDRGGEKLFF. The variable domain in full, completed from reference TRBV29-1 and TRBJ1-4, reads SAVISQKPSRDICQRGTSLTIQCQVDSQVTMMFWYRQQPGQSLTLIATANQGSEATYESGFVIDKFPISRPNLTFSTLTVSNMSPEDSSIYLCSVEDRGGEKLFFGSGTQLSVL.

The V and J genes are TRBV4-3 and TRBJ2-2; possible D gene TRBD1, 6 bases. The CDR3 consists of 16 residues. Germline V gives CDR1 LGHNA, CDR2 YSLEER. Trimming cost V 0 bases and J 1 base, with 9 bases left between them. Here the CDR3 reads CASSQEGRGNTGELFF. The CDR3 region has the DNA TGCGCCAGCAGCCAAGAGGGCAGGGGGAACACCGGGGAGCTGTTTTTT.

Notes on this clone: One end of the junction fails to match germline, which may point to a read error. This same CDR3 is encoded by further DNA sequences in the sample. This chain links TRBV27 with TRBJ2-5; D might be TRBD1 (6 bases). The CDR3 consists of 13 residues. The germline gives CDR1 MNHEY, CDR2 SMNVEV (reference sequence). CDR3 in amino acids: CASSFRGQETQYF. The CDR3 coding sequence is TGTGCTAGCAGTTTCAGGGGTCAAGAGACCCAGTACTTC.

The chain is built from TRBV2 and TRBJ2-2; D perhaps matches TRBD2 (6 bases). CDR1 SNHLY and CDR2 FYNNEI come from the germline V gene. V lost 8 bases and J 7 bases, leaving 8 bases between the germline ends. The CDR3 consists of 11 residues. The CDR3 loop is CASVGGGELFF. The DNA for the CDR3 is TGTGCCAGCGTGGGGGGCGGGGAGCTGTTTTTT.

In nucleotides, the CDR3 is TGTGCCAGCTCACCGGGACAGAGTAATAATCAGCCCCAGCATTTT. This encodes CASSPGQSNNQPQHF. The rearrangement uses TRBV18 and TRBJ1-5, with TRBD1 matching over 7 bases. V was clipped by 3 bases and J by 4 bases; unmatched bases: 6. CDR3 length: 15 residues. Germline-derived CDR1 and CDR2 are KGHSH and LQKENI.

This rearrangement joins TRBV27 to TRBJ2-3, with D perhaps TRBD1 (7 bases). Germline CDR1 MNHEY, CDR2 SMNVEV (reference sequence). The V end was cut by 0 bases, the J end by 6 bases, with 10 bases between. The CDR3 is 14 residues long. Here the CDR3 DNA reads TGTGCCAGCAGTTTATCGGAGGGGGCGGATACGCAGTATTTT. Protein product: CASSLSEGADTQYF.

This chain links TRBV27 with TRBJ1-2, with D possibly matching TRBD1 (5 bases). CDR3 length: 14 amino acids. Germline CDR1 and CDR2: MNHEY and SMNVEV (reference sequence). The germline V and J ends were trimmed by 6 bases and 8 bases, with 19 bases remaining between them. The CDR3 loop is CASSHRSGVWGYTF. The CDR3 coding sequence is TGTGCCAGCAGCCACCGATCGGGGGTGTGGGGCTACACCTTC.

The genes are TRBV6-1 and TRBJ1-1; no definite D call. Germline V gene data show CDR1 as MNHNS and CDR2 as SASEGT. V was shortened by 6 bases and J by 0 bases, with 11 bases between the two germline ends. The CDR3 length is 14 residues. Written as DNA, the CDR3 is TGTGCCAGCAGGGACGGGATTATGAACACTGAAGCTTTCTTT. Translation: CASRDGIMNTEAFF.

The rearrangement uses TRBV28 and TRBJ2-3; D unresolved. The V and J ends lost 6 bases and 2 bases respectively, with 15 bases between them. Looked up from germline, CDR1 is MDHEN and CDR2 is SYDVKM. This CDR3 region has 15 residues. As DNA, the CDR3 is TGTGCCAGCAGCCCCTTAGGTAGCCTCACAGATACGCAGTATTTT. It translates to CASSPLGSLTDTQYF. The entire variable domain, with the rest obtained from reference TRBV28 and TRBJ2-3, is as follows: DVKVTQSSRYLVKRTGEKVFLECVQDMDHENMFWYRQDPGLGLRLIYFSYDVKMKEKGDIPEGYSVSREKKERFSLILESASTNQTSMYLCASSPLGSLTDTQYFGPGTRLTVL.

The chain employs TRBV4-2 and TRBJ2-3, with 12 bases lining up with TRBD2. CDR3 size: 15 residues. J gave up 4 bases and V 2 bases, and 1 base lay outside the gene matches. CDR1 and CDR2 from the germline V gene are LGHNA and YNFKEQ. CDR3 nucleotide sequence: TGTGCCAGCAGCCAACTAGCGGGGGGGCCAGATACGCAGTATTTT. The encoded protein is CASSQLAGGPDTQYF.

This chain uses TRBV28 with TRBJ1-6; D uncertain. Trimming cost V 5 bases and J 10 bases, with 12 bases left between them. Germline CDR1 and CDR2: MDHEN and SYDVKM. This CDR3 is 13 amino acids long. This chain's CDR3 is CASSRTASSPLHF. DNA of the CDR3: TGTGCCAGCAGTCGTACCGCAAGCTCACCCCTCCACTTT.

In nucleotides, the CDR3 is TGCGCCAGCAGCTTGGCGGCAGGGGGCGCAGATACGCAGTATTTT. It is translated as CASSLAAGGADTQYF. The rearrangement joins TRBV5-1 to TRBJ2-3; 8 bases line up with TRBD1. Germline V CDR1 and CDR2: SGHRS, YFSETQ. CDR3 length equals 15 residues. The V gene end was trimmed by 0 bases and the J gene end by 4 bases; junction bases not matched to a gene: 4.

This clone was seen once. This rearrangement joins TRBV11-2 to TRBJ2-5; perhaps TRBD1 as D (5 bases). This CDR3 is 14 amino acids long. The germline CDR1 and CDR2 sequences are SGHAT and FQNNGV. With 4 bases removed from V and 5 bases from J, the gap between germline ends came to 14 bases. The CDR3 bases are TGTGCCAGCAGCTCGTCCTGGGGCGTGGAGACCCAGTACTTC. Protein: CASSSSWGVETQYF.

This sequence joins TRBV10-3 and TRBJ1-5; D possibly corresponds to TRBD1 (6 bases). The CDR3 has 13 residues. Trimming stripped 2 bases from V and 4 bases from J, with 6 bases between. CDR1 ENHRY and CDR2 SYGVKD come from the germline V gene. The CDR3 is CAISERGNQPQHF. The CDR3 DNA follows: TGTGCCATCAGTGAGAGGGGGAATCAGCCCCAGCATTTT.

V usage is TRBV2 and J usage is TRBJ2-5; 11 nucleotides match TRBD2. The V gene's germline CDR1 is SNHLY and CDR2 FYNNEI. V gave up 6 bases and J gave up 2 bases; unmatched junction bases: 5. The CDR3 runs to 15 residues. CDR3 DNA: TGTGCCAGCAGCGCCGCTAGCGGGGGGCAAGAGACCCAGTACTTC. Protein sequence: CASSAASGGQETQYF.

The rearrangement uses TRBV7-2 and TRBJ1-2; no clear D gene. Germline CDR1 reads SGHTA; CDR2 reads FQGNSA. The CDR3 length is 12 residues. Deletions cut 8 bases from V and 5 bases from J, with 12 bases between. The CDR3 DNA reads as TGTGCCAGCCTCCGAAGCGGGTATGGCTACACCTTC. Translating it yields CASLRSGYGYTF.

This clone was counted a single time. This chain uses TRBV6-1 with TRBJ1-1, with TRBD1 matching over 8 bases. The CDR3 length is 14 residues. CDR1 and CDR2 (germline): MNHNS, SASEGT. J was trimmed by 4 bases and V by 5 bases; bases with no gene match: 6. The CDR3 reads CASSMQGATTEAFF. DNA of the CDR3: TGTGCCAGCAGTATGCAGGGGGCGACCACTGAAGCTTTCTTT.

The CDR3, as DNA: TGCGCCAGCAGCCGAACGAGTGGGGGACAGGGCCCTGAGCAGTTCTTC. It specifies CASSRTSGGQGPEQFF. The rearrangement joins TRBV4-1 to TRBJ2-1, with TRBD1 matching over 9 bases. Germline V gene lookup returns CDR1 MGHRA and CDR2 YSYEKL. This CDR3 has 16 amino acids. Trimming cost V 4 bases and J 9 bases; bases outside gene matches: 13.

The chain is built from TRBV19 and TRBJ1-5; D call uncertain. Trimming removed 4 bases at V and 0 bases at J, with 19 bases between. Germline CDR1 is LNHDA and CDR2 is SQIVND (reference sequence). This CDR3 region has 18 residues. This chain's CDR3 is CASSSPLSSMISNQPQHF. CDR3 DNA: TGTGCCAGTAGTAGCCCCTTGTCATCTATGATTAGCAATCAGCCCCAGCATTTT.

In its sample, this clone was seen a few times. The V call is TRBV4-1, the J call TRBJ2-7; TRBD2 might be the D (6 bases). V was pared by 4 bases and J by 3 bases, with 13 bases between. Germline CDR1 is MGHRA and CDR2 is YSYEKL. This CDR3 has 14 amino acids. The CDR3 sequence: CASSRRDRDYEQYF. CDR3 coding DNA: TGCGCCAGCAGCCGGAGGGACCGAGACTACGAGCAGTACTTC.

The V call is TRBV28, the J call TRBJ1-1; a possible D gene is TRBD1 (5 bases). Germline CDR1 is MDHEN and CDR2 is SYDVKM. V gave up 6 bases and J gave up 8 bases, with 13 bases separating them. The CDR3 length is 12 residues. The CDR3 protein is CASRLPGLEAFF. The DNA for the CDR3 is TGTGCCAGCAGACTACCGGGACTAGAAGCTTTCTTT.

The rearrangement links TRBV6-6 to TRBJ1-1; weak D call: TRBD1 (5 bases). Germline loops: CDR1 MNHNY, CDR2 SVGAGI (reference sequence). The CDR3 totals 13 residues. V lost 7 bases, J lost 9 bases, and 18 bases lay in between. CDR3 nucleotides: TGTGCCAGCACCGCAGGGAACTTGATGAAAGCTTTCTTT. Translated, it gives CASTAGNLMKAFF.

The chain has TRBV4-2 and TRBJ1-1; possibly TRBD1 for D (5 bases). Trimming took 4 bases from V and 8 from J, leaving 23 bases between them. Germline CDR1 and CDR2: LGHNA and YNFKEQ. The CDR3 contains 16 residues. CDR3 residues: CASSPRFGGTQYEAFF. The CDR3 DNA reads TGTGCCAGCAGCCCTAGGTTTGGGGGGACGCAGTACGAAGCTTTCTTT.

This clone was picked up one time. CDR3 DNA sequence: TGTGCCAGCAACTTTTGGGCTAGCGGGGACCACAATGAGCAGTTCTTC. Translation gives CASNFWASGDHNEQFF. V and J are TRBV6-6 and TRBJ2-1, with 9 bases that match TRBD2. The CDR3 totals 16 residues. Per germline, CDR1 MNHNY and CDR2 SVGAGI (reference sequence). V shed 7 bases, J shed 5 bases, and the junction held 12 bases outside the gene matches.

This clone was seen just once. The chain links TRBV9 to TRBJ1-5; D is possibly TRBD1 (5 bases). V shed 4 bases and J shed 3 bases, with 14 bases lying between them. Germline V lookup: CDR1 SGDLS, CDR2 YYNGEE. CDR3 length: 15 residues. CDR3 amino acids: CASSSGQGNNQPQHF. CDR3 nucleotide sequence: TGTGCCAGCAGCAGCGGGCAGGGAAACAATCAGCCCCAGCATTTT.